The TCR beta chain under discussion was sequenced for a study of control samples from healthy donors and cancer patients. The repertoire was sequenced with immunoSEQ multiplex PCR; TCRdb's copy has only in-frame clones and lacks some. The sample includes approximately 170,000 clones, around 90% of them seen just once. The CDR3 runs 18 residues. Trimming removed 2 bases from V and 2 bases from J, with 21 bases in between. Germline V gene lookup returns CDR1 SGHVS and CDR2 FNYEAQ. The chain has TRBV7-6 and TRBJ2-5, with D possibly TRBD2 on 6 matching bases. Specimen: blood. The source of this sequence is a woman younger than 45 in good health. CDR3 in DNA: TGTGCCAGCAGCTTACTTAAAACCGGTACGGGAGTTCAAGAGACCCAGTACTTC. Translation gives CASSLLKTGTGVQETQYF. The whole variable domain, filled in from reference TRBV7-6 and TRBJ2-5, reads GAGVSQSPRYKVTKRGQDVALRCDPISGHVSLYWYRQALGQGPEFLTYFNYEAQQDKSGLPNDRFSAERPEGSISTLTIQRTEQRDSAMYRCASSLLKTGTGVQETQYFGPGTRLLVL.